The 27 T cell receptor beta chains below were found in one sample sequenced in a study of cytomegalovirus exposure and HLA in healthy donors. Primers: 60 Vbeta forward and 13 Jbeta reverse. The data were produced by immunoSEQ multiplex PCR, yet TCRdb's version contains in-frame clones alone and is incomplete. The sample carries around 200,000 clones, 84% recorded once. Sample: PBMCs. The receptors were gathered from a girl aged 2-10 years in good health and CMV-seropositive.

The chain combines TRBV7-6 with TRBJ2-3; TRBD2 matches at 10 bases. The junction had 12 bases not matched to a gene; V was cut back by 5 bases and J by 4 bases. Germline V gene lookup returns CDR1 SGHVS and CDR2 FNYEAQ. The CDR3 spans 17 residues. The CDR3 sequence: CASSADHTSGIADTQYF. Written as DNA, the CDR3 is TGTGCCAGCAGCGCAGACCATACTAGCGGGATCGCAGATACGCAGTATTTT.

CDR3 residues: CASSPSGDGSYEQYF. CDR3 bases: TGTGCCAGCAGCCCAAGCGGGGACGGGTCCTACGAGCAGTACTTC. The genes are TRBV6-6 and TRBJ2-7; 7 nucleotides match TRBD2. Per germline, CDR1 MNHNY and CDR2 SVGAGI (reference sequence). V shed 6 bases and J 1 base; nucleotides not matched to a gene: 9. This CDR3 has 15 amino acids.

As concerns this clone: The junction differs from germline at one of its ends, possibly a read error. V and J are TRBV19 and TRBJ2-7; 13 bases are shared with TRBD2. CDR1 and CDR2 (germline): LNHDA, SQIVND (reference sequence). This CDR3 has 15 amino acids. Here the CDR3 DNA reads TGTGCCAGTAGTCAGACTAGCGGGGGGACCTACCAGCAGTACTTC. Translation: CASSQTSGGTYQQYF.

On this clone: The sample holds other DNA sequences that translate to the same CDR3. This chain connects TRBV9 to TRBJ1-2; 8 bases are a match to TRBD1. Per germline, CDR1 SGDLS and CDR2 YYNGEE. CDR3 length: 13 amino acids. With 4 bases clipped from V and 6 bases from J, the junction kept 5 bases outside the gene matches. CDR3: CASSPSGGDGYTF. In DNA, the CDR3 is TGTGCCAGCAGCCCGTCAGGGGGCGATGGCTACACCTTC.

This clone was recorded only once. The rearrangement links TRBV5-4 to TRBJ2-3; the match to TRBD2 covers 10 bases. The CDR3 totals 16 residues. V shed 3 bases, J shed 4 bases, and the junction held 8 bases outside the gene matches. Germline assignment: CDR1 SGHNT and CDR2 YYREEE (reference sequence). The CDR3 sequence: CASSYLSGGASDTQYF. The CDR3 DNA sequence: TGTGCCAGCAGCTACCTGAGCGGGGGGGCCTCAGATACGCAGTATTTT. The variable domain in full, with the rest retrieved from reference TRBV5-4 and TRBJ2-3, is ETGVTQSPTHLIKTRGQQVTLRCSSQSGHNTVSWYQQALGQGPQFIFQYYREEENGRGNFPPRFSGLQFPNYSSELNVNALELDDSALYLCASSYLSGGASDTQYFGPGTRLTVL.

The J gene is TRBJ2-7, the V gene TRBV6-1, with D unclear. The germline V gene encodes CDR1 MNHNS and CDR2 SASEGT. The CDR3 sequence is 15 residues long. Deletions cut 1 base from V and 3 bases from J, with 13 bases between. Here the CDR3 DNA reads TGTGCCAGCAGTGAAGGTCCCGGAGATCTCTACGAGCAGTACTTC. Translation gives CASSEGPGDLYEQYF.

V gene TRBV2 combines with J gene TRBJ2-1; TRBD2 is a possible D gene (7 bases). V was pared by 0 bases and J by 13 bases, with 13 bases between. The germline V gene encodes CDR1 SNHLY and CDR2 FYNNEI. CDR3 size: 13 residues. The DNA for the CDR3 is TGTGCCAGCAGTGAAGCCCGAAGGGGGGGACAGTTCTTC. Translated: CASSEARRGGQFF.

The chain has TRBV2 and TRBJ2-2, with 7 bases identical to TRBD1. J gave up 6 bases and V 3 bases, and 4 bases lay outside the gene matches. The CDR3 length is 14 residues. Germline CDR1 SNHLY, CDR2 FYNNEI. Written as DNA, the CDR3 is TGTGCCAGCAGTGATTACAGGGGCTCCGGGGAGCTGTTTTTT. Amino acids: CASSDYRGSGELFF.

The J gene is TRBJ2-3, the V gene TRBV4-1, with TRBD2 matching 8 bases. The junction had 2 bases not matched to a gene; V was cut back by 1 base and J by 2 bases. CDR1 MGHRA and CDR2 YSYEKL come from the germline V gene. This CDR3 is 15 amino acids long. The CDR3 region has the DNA TGCGCCAGCAGCCAAGTTGGACTAGCCACAGATACGCAGTATTTT. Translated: CASSQVGLATDTQYF.

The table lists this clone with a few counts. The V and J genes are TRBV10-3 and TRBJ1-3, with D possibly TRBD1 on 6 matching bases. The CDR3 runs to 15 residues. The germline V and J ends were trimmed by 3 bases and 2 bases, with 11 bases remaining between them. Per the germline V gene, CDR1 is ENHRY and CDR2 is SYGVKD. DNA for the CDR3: TGTGCCATCAGTGATCGGGAGGGGGCTGGAAACACCATATATTTT. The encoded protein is CAISDREGAGNTIYF.

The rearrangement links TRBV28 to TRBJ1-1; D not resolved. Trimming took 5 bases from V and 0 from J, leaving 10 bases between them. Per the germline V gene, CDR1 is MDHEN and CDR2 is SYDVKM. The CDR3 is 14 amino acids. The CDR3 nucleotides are TGTGCCAGCAGTCCCCCAGGCGTGAACACTGAAGCTTTCTTT. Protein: CASSPPGVNTEAFF.

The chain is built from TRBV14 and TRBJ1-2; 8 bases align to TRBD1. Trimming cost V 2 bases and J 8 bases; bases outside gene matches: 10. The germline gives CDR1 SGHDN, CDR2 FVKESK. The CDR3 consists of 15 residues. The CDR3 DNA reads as TGTGCCAGCAGCCAAAACCTCCAGGGGGCAGAGGGCTACACCTTC. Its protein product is CASSQNLQGAEGYTF.

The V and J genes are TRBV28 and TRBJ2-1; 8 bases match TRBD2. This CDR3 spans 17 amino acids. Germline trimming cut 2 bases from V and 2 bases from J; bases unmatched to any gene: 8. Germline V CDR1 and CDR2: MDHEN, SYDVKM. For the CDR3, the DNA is TGTGCCAGCAGTTTACTGAGCGGGAGTAATGCCTACAATGAGCAGTTCTTC. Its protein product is CASSLLSGSNAYNEQFF.

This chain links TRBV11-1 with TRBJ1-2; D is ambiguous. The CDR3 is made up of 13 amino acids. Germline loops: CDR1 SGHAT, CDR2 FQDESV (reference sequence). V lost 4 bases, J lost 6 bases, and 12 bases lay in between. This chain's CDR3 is CASSSGDVNGYTF. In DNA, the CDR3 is TGTGCCAGCAGCTCGGGTGATGTTAATGGCTACACCTTC.

The CDR3 DNA sequence: TGTGCCAGCAGTTCACTAGCGGGAGGATCAACAGATACGCAGTATTTT. Translating gives CASSSLAGGSTDTQYF. The J gene is TRBJ2-3, the V gene TRBV6-4; TRBD2 agrees at 12 bases. Germline CDR1 and CDR2: MRHNA and SNTAGT. The CDR3 spans 16 residues. The ends lost 5 bases at V and 3 bases at J; junction bases unmatched: 6.

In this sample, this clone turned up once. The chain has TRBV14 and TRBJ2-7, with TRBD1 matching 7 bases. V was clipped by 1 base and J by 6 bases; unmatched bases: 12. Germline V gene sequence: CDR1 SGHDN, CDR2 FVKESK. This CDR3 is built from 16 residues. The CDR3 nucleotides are TGTGCCAGCAGCCAAGGTACCTTTAGACAGGGTGTCGAGCAGTACTTC. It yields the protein CASSQGTFRQGVEQYF.

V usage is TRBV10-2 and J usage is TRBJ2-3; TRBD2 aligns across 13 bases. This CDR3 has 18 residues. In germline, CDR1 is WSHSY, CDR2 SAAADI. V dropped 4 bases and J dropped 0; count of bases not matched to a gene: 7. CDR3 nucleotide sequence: TGCGCCAGCAGTGTAGGGACTAGCGGGGCTTCTAGCACAGATACGCAGTATTTT. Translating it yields CASSVGTSGASSTDTQYF.

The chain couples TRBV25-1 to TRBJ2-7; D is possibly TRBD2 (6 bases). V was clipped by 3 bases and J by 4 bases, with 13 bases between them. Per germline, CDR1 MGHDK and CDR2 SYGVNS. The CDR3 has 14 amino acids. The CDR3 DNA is TGTGCCAGCAGTGATAGGAGGGGACCATACGAGCAGTACTTC. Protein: CASSDRRGPYEQYF.

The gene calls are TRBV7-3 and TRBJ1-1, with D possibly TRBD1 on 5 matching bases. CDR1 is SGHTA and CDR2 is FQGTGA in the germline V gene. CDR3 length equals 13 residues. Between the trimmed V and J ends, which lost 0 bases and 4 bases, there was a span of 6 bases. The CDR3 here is CASSLTGLTEAFF. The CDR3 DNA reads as TGTGCCAGCAGCTTAACGGGACTCACTGAAGCTTTCTTT.

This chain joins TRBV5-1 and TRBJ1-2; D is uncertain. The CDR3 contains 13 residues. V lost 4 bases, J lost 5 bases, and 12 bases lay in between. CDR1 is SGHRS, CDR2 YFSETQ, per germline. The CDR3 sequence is CASSEFNPYGYTF. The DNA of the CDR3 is TGCGCCAGCAGCGAGTTTAACCCGTATGGCTACACCTTC.

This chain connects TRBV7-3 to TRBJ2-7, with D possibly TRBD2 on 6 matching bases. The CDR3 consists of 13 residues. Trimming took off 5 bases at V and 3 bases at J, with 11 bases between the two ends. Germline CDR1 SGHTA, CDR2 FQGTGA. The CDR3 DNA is TGTGCCAGCAGCGCGGGACTGCACTACGAGCAGTACTTC. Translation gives CASSAGLHYEQYF.

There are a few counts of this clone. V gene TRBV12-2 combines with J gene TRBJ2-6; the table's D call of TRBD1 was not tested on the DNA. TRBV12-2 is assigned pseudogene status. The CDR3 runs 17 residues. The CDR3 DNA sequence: TGTGCTGTGTCCGGAGCACACAGGTTTGCCGGGGCCAACGTCCTGACTTTC. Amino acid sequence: CAVSGAHRFAGANVLTF.

CDR3 sequence reads: CASSTWQGAAFF. The CDR3, as DNA: TGTGCCAGTAGTACGTGGCAGGGGGCTGCGTTCTTC. V is TRBV19 and J is TRBJ2-1; 8 bases agree with TRBD1. Looked up from germline, CDR1 is LNHDA and CDR2 is SQIVND (reference sequence). CDR3 length equals 12 residues. V dropped 4 bases and J dropped 15; count of bases not matched to a gene: 8. Complete variable domain (other parts from reference TRBV19 and TRBJ2-1): DGGITQSPKYLFRKEGQNVTLSCEQNLNHDAMYWYRQDPGQGLRLIYYSQIVNDFQKGDIAEGYSVSREKKESFPLTVTSAQKNPTAFYLCASSTWQGAAFFGPGTRLTVL.

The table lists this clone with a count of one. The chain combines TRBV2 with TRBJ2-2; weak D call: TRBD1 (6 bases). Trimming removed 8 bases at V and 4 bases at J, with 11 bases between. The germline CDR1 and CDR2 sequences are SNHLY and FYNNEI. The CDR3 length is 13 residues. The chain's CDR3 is CASLLGATGELFF. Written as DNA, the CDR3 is TGTGCCAGCCTCCTGGGGGCCACCGGGGAGCTGTTTTTT.

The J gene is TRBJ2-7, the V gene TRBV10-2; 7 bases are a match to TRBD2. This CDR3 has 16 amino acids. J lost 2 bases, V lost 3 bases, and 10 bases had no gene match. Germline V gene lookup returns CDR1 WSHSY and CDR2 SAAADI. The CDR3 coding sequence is TGCGCCAGCAGTGAAGGGGTAGGGGCGGGGGCCTACGAGCAGTACTTC. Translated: CASSEGVGAGAYEQYF.

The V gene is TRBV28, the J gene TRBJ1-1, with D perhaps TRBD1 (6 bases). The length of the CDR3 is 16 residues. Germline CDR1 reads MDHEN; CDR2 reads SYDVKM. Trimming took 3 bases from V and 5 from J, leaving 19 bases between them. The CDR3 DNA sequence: TGTGCCAGCAGTTTCCTAGTCAGACAGGTTGAGACTGAAGCTTTCTTT. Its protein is CASSFLVRQVETEAFF.

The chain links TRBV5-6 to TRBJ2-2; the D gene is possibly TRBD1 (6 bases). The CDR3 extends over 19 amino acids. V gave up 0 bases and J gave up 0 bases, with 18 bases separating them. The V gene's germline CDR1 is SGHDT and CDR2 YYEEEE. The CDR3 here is CASSLVARRTATNTGELFF. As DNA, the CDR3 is TGTGCCAGCAGCTTGGTGGCCCGCCGGACAGCTACGAACACCGGGGAGCTGTTTTTT.